What follows are 26 T cell receptor beta chains derived from one specimen sequenced in a study of molecular identifiers for immune sequencing clone quantification. TCRdb used MiXCR to reprocess the PCR reads, holding one entry per CDR3 protein. The sample comprises 400,000 to 600,000 distinct CDR3 sequences, around 23% of which are singletons, and about 0.75% rests with the top ten. Material: naive CD8+ T cells from blood, with Jurkat cell RNA spiked in. Subset meaning: FACS-sorted CD8+CD4-CCR7+CD45RA+ naive T cells. The receptors here all came from a human donor in good health. Some libraries in this study had Jurkat cell RNA spiked in.

This clonotype was counted at least ten times. The V gene is TRBV4-3, the J gene TRBJ1-5; D remains unclear. The V gene's germline CDR1 is LGHNA and CDR2 YSLEER. The CDR3 sequence is 16 residues long. Trimming cost V 0 bases and J 2 bases, with 11 bases left between them. Here the CDR3 DNA reads TGCGCCAGCAGCCAAGATCGGCGGTCAGGCAATCAGCCCCAGCATTTT. Its translation is CASSQDRRSGNQPQHF.

This chain connects TRBV24-1 to TRBJ2-1; 7 bases align to TRBD2. CDR1 is KGHDR, CDR2 SFDVKD, per germline. The V segment lost 4 bases and the J segment 4 bases; nucleotides outside the gene matches: 3. The CDR3 length is 14 residues. CDR3 nucleotide sequence: TGTGCCACCAGTGAGGGGGGGGAGTACAATGAGCAGTTCTTC. It is translated as CATSEGGEYNEQFF.

This clonotype occurred many times. This chain uses TRBV6-2 or TRBV6-3 with TRBJ1-1; 8 bases match TRBD1. Germline loops: CDR1 MNHEY, CDR2 SVGEGT. CDR3 length: 15 residues. Unmatched junction bases numbered 3, after V lost 0 bases and J lost 3 bases. In nucleotides, the CDR3 is TGTGCCAGCAGTTACTCGGACAGGGCGTACACTGAAGCTTTCTTT. Translation: CASSYSDRAYTEAFF.

This clonotype was picked up many times. The chain combines TRBV7-8 with TRBJ2-2; 8 bases fit TRBD2. Germline CDR1 and CDR2: SGHVS and FQNEAQ. With 1 base clipped from V and 5 bases from J, the junction kept 9 bases outside the gene matches. There are 17 residues in the CDR3. CDR3 in DNA: TGTGCCAGCAGCTTAGACGGGGGGGCCACGGTTACCGGGGAGCTGTTTTTT. Translation gives CASSLDGGATVTGELFF.

This clonotype was seen repeatedly, ten times or more. V gene TRBV19 combines with J gene TRBJ1-1; D is unclear. V was trimmed by 5 bases and J by 1 base, leaving 14 bases between them. Germline V gene lookup returns CDR1 LNHDA and CDR2 SQIVND (reference sequence). This CDR3 spans 15 amino acids. This CDR3 reads CASSPPGVENTEAFF. The CDR3 bases are TGTGCCAGTAGTCCCCCTGGGGTGGAGAACACTGAAGCTTTCTTT.

In nucleotides, the CDR3 is TGTGCCAGCAGCGTAGGTACTAGCGGGGGGGCCTTAGATACGCAGTATTTT. Translating it yields CASSVGTSGGALDTQYF. The chain has TRBV9 and TRBJ2-3; 13 nucleotides match TRBD2. The germline V gene encodes CDR1 SGDLS and CDR2 YYNGEE. The CDR3 loop spans 17 amino acids. J was trimmed by 5 bases and V by 0 bases; bases with no gene match: 6.

This rearrangement joins TRBV2 to TRBJ2-3; 12 nucleotides align to TRBD2. The CDR3 has 14 residues. The V gene end was trimmed by 10 bases and the J gene end by 4 bases; junction bases not matched to a gene: 6. Per the germline V gene, CDR1 is SNHLY and CDR2 is FYNNEI. In nucleotides, the CDR3 is TGTGCCAACTGGGGACTAGCGGGCTCAGATACGCAGTATTTT. Amino acids: CANWGLAGSDTQYF.

This clonotype was seen many times. The chain has TRBV28 and TRBJ1-1, with TRBD1 identical over 7 bases. The CDR3 is made up of 17 amino acids. Germline values: CDR1 MDHEN, CDR2 SYDVKM. After removal of 6 bases from V and 10 bases from J, the junction contained 23 bases not matched to a gene. CDR3 protein: CASSNSFITDRAKRAFF. In nucleotides, the CDR3 is TGTGCCAGCAGCAATTCATTTATTACCGACAGGGCAAAGAGAGCTTTCTTT.

Turning to this clonotype: One end of the junction does not line up with germline, which may come from a read error. The rearrangement uses TRBV7-2 and TRBJ2-7; D remains unclear. CDR1 and CDR2 (germline): SGHTA, FQGNSA. This CDR3 region has 15 residues. The CDR3 region has the DNA TGTGCCAGCAGCTTATTTTGGGGTGTAGGTTACGAGCGGTACTTC. This sequence encodes CASSLFWGVGYERYF. Combining the CDR3 with reference TRBV7-2 and TRBJ2-7 gives the whole variable domain GAGVSQSPSNKVTEKGKDVELRCDPISGHTALYWYRQSLGQGLEFLIYFQGNSAPDKSGLPSDRFSAERTGGSVSTLTIQRTQQEDSAVYLCASSLFWGVGYERYFGPGTRLTVT.

This clonotype was seen repeatedly, ten times or more. The chain carries TRBV6-4 and TRBJ2-3; 9 nucleotides agree with TRBD2. Germline V gene sequence: CDR1 MRHNA, CDR2 SNTAGT. With 2 bases clipped from V and 5 bases from J, the junction kept 5 bases outside the gene matches. This CDR3 has 15 residues. CDR3 DNA: TGTGCCAGCAGTGACGGGACTAGCCTGGAAGATACGCAGTATTTT. This gives the protein CASSDGTSLEDTQYF.

Details on this clonotype: Because it lacks the conserved phenylalanine or tryptophan at the end, this CDR3 is likely a read error. J is TRBJ1-1 and V is TRBV6-2 or TRBV6-3; no definite D call. The germline CDR1 and CDR2 sequences are MNHEY and SVGEGT. V was clipped by 6 bases and J by 10 bases, with 15 bases between them. The CDR3 runs 12 residues. CDR3 in DNA: TGTGCCAGCAGAACCGGGCAGCAAGGAGCTTTCTAT. This sequence encodes CASRTGQQGAFY.

The chain carries TRBV6-2 or TRBV6-3 and TRBJ2-7, with a weak D call TRBD2 (7 bases). CDR1 MNHEY and CDR2 SVGEGT come from the germline V gene. The CDR3 is 15 amino acids. V lost 0 bases and J lost 2, with 11 bases in between. The DNA of the CDR3 is TGTGCCAGCAGTTACTCGACCGGGGGGCCCTACGAGCAGTACTTC. Translated: CASSYSTGGPYEQYF.

This clonotype was seen many times. The CDR3 spells CSVEGRWDIEQFF. The CDR3 DNA follows: TGCAGCGTTGAGGGCAGGTGGGATATTGAGCAGTTCTTC. The chain uses TRBV29-1 and TRBJ2-1; D is ambiguous. Germline values: CDR1 SQVTM, CDR2 ANQGSEA. The CDR3 has 13 residues. The V end was cut by 3 bases, the J end by 9 bases, with 15 bases between.

This chain links TRBV6-4 with TRBJ1-5, with D unresolved. The V gene lost 4 bases and the J gene lost 2 bases, with 18 bases spanning the gap. The germline gives CDR1 MRHNA, CDR2 SNTAGT. The CDR3 contains 17 residues. The CDR3 is CASSVRSGFEGNQPQHF. For the CDR3, the DNA is TGTGCCAGCAGTGTCCGAAGCGGGTTTGAGGGCAATCAGCCCCAGCATTTT.

In this sample, this clonotype turned up many times. The V gene is TRBV7-9, the J gene TRBJ2-5; no firm D call. V was clipped by 2 bases and J by 2 bases, with 9 bases between them. Germline-derived CDR1 and CDR2 are SEHNR and FQNEAQ (reference sequence). The CDR3 totals 14 residues. DNA of the CDR3: TGTGCCAGCAGCTTAAGGAGCCCGCAAGAGACCCAGTACTTC. Translated, it gives CASSLRSPQETQYF.

The rearrangement joins TRBV5-1 to TRBJ2-7; D tentatively fits TRBD1 or TRBD2 (6 bases each). Per germline, CDR1 SGHRS and CDR2 YFSETQ. Deletions cut 0 bases from V and 3 bases from J, with 13 bases between. The CDR3 is 15 amino acids. The DNA for the CDR3 is TGCGCCAGCAGCTTGGACGAGGGGGGAGGCTACGAGCAGTACTTC. Amino acids: CASSLDEGGGYEQYF.

In this sample, this clonotype turned up a few times. This chain connects TRBV19 to TRBJ1-6, with a possible D match to TRBD1 (5 bases). CDR3 length: 18 residues. Per germline, CDR1 LNHDA and CDR2 SQIVND (reference sequence). The V end lost 3 bases, the J end lost 0 bases, and 15 bases lay between the germline ends. CDR3 sequence (DNA): TGTGCCAGTAGTATGAGTGGGACCGTTAGCTCCTATAATTCACCCCTCCACTTT. It specifies CASSMSGTVSSYNSPLHF.

This clonotype has a handful of counts. This rearrangement joins TRBV30 to TRBJ1-1; D not certain. CDR1 and CDR2 from the germline V gene are GTSNPN and SVGIG (reference sequence). The germline V and J ends were trimmed by 3 bases and 0 bases, with 5 bases remaining between them. The CDR3 runs 12 residues. The CDR3 reads CAWSPMNTEAFF. CDR3 nucleotide sequence: TGTGCCTGGAGCCCCATGAACACTGAAGCTTTCTTT.

This clonotype was counted at least ten times. The gene calls are TRBV12-3 or TRBV12-4 and TRBJ2-3; D is unresolved. The CDR3 consists of 15 residues. Trimming shortened V by 2 bases and J by 2 bases, and 11 bases separated the two germline ends. Written as DNA, the CDR3 is TGTGCCAGCAGTTTACTCATTTCACCCACAGATACGCAGTATTTT. Its translation: CASSLLISPTDTQYF.

The rearrangement uses TRBV21-1 and TRBJ2-5; the table calls TRBD2, which could not be checked here. TRBV21-1 is labeled a pseudogene. The CDR3 length is 16 residues. The CDR3 DNA sequence: TGTGCCACTGCCGGGACTAGCGGGAGAGGGCAAGAGACCCAGTACTTC. It is translated as CATAGTSGRGQETQYF.

Regarding this clonotype: A much larger clone is a single base away; this may be a read error. The genes are TRBV29-1 and TRBJ2-5, with a tentative D call TRBD1 (5 bases). Germline CDR1 SQVTM, CDR2 ANQGSEA. CDR3 length: 15 amino acids. This CDR3 is CSVEGGQGIQGTQYF. In nucleotides, the CDR3 is TGCAGCGTTGAAGGGGGTCAGGGTATACAAGGGACCCAGTACTTC. The whole variable domain, filled in from reference TRBV29-1 and TRBJ2-5, reads SAVISQKPSRDICQRGTSLTIQCQVDSQVTMMFWYRQQPGQSLTLIATANQGSEATYESGFVIDKFPISRPNLTFSTLTVSNMSPEDSSIYLCSVEGGQGIQGTQYFGPGTRLLVL.

V is TRBV18 and J is TRBJ1-1; D is uncertain. From germline, CDR1 is KGHSH and CDR2 LQKENI. V dropped 5 bases and J dropped 6 bases, with 13 bases sitting between them. The CDR3 consists of 13 residues. The CDR3 loop is CASSEFGEAEAFF. As DNA, the CDR3 is TGTGCCAGCTCAGAATTTGGGGAGGCTGAAGCTTTCTTT.

Worth noting for this clonotype: This may be a read error: a much more frequent sequence differs by one nucleotide. V usage is TRBV19 and J usage is TRBJ2-3, with D unclear. V lost 1 base and J 4 bases, leaving 9 bases between the germline ends. Germline V CDR1 and CDR2: LNHDA, SQIVND (reference sequence). This CDR3 comprises 14 residues. The CDR3 is CASSIGSPPDTQYF. Written as DNA, the CDR3 is TGTGCCAGTAGTATAGGGTCCCCACCAGATACGCAGTATTTT.

In this sample, this clonotype turned up many times. This chain joins TRBV28 and TRBJ2-5; no reliable D call. CDR3 length: 13 residues. The germline V and J ends were trimmed by 10 bases and 1 base, with 13 bases remaining between them. Germline assignment: CDR1 MDHEN and CDR2 SYDVKM. The CDR3 spells CATLPFGQETQYF. The CDR3 DNA reads as TGTGCCACCCTTCCTTTTGGCCAAGAGACCCAGTACTTC.

This clonotype has a count of ten or more. The chain couples TRBV5-1 to TRBJ2-2; D is possibly TRBD2 (5 bases). Trimming took 4 bases from V and 4 from J, leaving 11 bases between them. CDR3 length equals 14 residues. The V gene's germline CDR1 is SGHRS and CDR2 YFSETQ. CDR3 in amino acids: CASSAYLATGELFF. The CDR3 DNA is TGCGCCAGCAGCGCGTACCTAGCCACCGGGGAGCTGTTTTTT.

J is TRBJ2-5 and V is TRBV4-1; tentatively, D is TRBD2 (5 bases). Looked up from germline, CDR1 is MGHRA and CDR2 is YSYEKL. Trimming took off 4 bases at V and 5 bases at J, with 14 bases between the two ends. This CDR3 comprises 14 residues. The CDR3 loop reads CASSPPGLVETQYF. The DNA for the CDR3 is TGCGCCAGCAGCCCCCCGGGATTGGTTGAGACCCAGTACTTC.